This T cell receptor (beta chain) emerged from a study of blood T cell repertoires in COVID-19. Study-wide background: Sites in the United States, Italy and Spain provided acute and convalescent COVID-19 samples. In each case, the material was cDNA or gDNA derived from T cells, B-cell-depleted T cells, or PBMCs.

With V trimmed by 5 bases and J by 1 base, 7 bases remained unmatched. CDR1 and CDR2 (germline): MNHNY, SVGAGI (reference sequence). The CDR3 length is 18 residues. Under the authors' procedure: Scientists estimated how many nucleated cells there were by amplifying reference gene primers. Using immunoSEQ multiplex PCR, the repertoire was profiled, and TCRdb retains in-frame clones only, with some absent. That table gives V, J and clone size, and the DNA gave D and trimming. The repertoire holds fewer than 45,000 clones, with around four fifths as singletons. The rearrangement links TRBV6-6 to TRBJ2-6; 11 nucleotides agree with TRBD2. The sequenced sample was peripheral blood. The sequence came from a human donor in a cohort sampled during active COVID-19. The CDR3 region is CASSPLAGGVSGANVLTF. CDR3 in DNA: TGTGCCAGCAGTCCCTTAGCGGGGGGGGTTTCTGGGGCCAACGTCCTGACTTTC.